This T cell receptor beta chain was found in a study of human T cells and chemical hapten exposure. About the research overall: Patients were mainly female, each with alopecia areata, totalis or universalis.

This CDR3 spans 17 amino acids. The germline CDR1 and CDR2 sequences are MDHEN and SYDVKM. V gave up 2 bases and J gave up 0 bases, with 11 bases separating them. This clonotype was found a few times. The antigen is not known. Time point given: pre-sensitization, week 0. The treatment: therapeutic diphenylcyclopropenone sensitization with weekly scalp DPC. Broader study findings: After DPC sensitization, TCRs above 1 in 1000 frequency showed no change. Donors' alopecia may make their immune response differ from healthy people's.

The library gave individual cDNA molecules unique molecular identifiers. Each CDR3 protein is one row after TCRdb ran MiXCR on the RACE reads. The sample records around 200,000 distinct CDR3 sequences, about 31% being singletons. The J gene is TRBJ1-6, the V gene TRBV28, with a possible D match to TRBD1 (5 bases). This TCR derives from a woman aged 30 to 39 with alopecia areata. Some clones in this sample may be carry-over from other donors' samples. Source: whole blood, taken in connection with sensitization to the hapten diphenylcyclopropenone (DPC). CDR3 sequence (DNA): TGTGCCAGCAGTTTAACTGCAGGGAGCTCCTATAATTCACCCCTCCACTTT. This encodes CASSLTAGSSYNSPLHF.